These 21 T cell receptor beta chains were sequenced from one sample in a study of early T cells in non-severe SARS-CoV-2 infection. TCRdb reprocessed the 5' RACE reads with MiXCR, giving one entry per CDR3 protein. The sample holds more than 65,000 distinct CDR3 sequences, 10% to 15% seen once. The source material was whole blood. The source of these receptors is an adult who was a healthcare worker with PCR-confirmed SARS-CoV-2 infection or an uninfected control (not recorded which).

This clonotype has a handful of counts. The genes are TRBV10-2 and TRBJ2-3; the D gene is possibly TRBD1 (6 bases). The V gene's germline CDR1 is WSHSY and CDR2 SAAADI. The CDR3 sequence is 15 residues long. V lost 8 bases, J lost 4 bases, and 19 bases lay in between. The CDR3, as DNA: TGCGCCAGCTCCGGGACACTCATGGGGCCAGATACGCAGTATTTT. This codes for CASSGTLMGPDTQYF.

This clonotype has a count of ten or more. The chain couples TRBV10-3 to TRBJ2-7; D is possibly TRBD1 or TRBD2 (6 bases each). V was clipped by 4 bases and J by 5 bases, with 12 bases between them. The CDR3 runs 13 residues. The V gene's germline CDR1 is ENHRY and CDR2 SYGVKD. CDR3 bases: TGTGCCATCAGTGGGGGGGCGTCCGACGAGCAGTACTTC. The encoded protein is CAISGGASDEQYF.

This chain uses TRBV15 with TRBJ2-1, with a weak D call TRBD2 (5 bases). V lost 8 bases and J lost 1, with 12 bases in between. Germline values: CDR1 LNHNV, CDR2 YYDKDF (reference sequence). The CDR3 totals 14 residues. CDR3 DNA sequence: TGTGCCACCGGGAGCGGAGCTTCCTACAATGAGCAGTTCTTC. Its protein product is CATGSGASYNEQFF.

The CDR3 DNA reads TGCAGTGCTACCCTCTCTGGGGCCAACGTCCTGACTTTC. Amino acids: CSATLSGANVLTF. The V and J genes are TRBV20-1 and TRBJ2-6; D gene ambiguous. The CDR3 covers 13 residues. The germline V and J ends were trimmed by 4 bases and 0 bases, with 4 bases remaining between them. Germline V CDR1 and CDR2: DFQATT, SNEGSKA (reference sequence).

This clonotype was counted between two and nine times. The rearrangement joins TRBV2 to TRBJ2-5; a weak D match, TRBD2 (6 bases). The germline V gene has CDR1 SNHLY and CDR2 FYNNEI. The CDR3 is 15 residues long. With 2 bases removed from V and 5 bases from J, the gap between germline ends came to 15 bases. The DNA of the CDR3 is TGTGCCAGCAGTGAAACACCCGGGAGAGGGGAGACCCAGTACTTC. Its translation is CASSETPGRGETQYF.

This chain uses TRBV27 with TRBJ1-2; 9 positions agree with TRBD1. The trim removed 0 bases at V and 7 bases at J, leaving 3 bases unmatched. Germline V gene data show CDR1 as MNHEY and CDR2 as SMNVEV (reference sequence). The CDR3 sequence is 14 residues long. DNA for the CDR3: TGTGCCAGCAGTTTATCCGGGACAGGGTCTGGCTACACCTTC. Its protein product is CASSLSGTGSGYTF.

Ten or more counts support this clonotype. V is TRBV30 and J is TRBJ1-6; maybe TRBD1 (6 bases). CDR1 is GTSNPN and CDR2 is SVGIG in the germline V gene (reference sequence). This CDR3 region has 13 residues. V gave up 5 bases and J gave up 8 bases, with 13 bases separating them. The CDR3 here is CAWSRGADSPLHF. CDR3 in DNA: TGTGCCTGGTCACGGGGGGCTGATTCACCCCTCCACTTT.

This clonotype was recorded a few times. This chain uses TRBV7-9 with TRBJ2-7, with 12 bases aligning to TRBD1. From germline, CDR1 is SEHNR and CDR2 FQNEAQ (reference sequence). The CDR3 length is 14 residues. The V gene end was trimmed by 4 bases and the J gene end by 7 bases; junction bases not matched to a gene: 5. The DNA of the CDR3 is TGTGCCAGCAGCTCGGGACAGGGGGCGGAGGAGCAGTACTTC. Its translation is CASSSGQGAEEQYF.

V usage is TRBV3-1 and J usage is TRBJ2-1; TRBD2 is a possible D gene (6 bases). V dropped 1 base and J dropped 5 bases, with 15 bases sitting between them. Germline V CDR1 and CDR2: LGHDT, YNNKEL (reference sequence). This CDR3 is 16 amino acids long. The CDR3 spells CASSQAGSIRNNEQFF. The CDR3 DNA is TGTGCCAGCAGCCAAGCCGGGAGCATTCGGAACAATGAGCAGTTCTTC.

This rearrangement joins TRBV6-1 to TRBJ1-1, with D hard to call. Germline V gene data show CDR1 as MNHNS and CDR2 as SASEGT. CDR3 size: 13 residues. V was cut by 6 bases and J by 5 bases, with 13 bases left in between. This CDR3 reads CASSLRWATEAFF. As DNA, the CDR3 is TGTGCCAGCAGCCTCCGATGGGCTACTGAAGCTTTCTTT.

V usage is TRBV20-1 and J usage is TRBJ1-2; D unclear. The germline CDR1 and CDR2 sequences are DFQATT and SNEGSKA (reference sequence). The CDR3 has 13 residues. Trimming stripped 4 bases from V and 2 bases from J, with 11 bases between. The CDR3 DNA reads TGCAGTGCTACTCAACAGAGAAACTATGGCTACACCTTC. It translates to CSATQQRNYGYTF.

This clonotype was observed a few times. The V and J genes are TRBV5-1 and TRBJ2-5; D unclear. The CDR3 covers 15 residues. Deletions cut 4 bases from V and 3 bases from J, with 16 bases between. The V gene's germline CDR1 is SGHRS and CDR2 YFSETQ. CDR3 nucleotide sequence: TGCGCCAGCAGCATGGACGTCCCCCTGAAAGAGACCCAGTACTTC. It encodes CASSMDVPLKETQYF.

The chain is built from TRBV7-9 and TRBJ2-1, with D unclear. Germline V lookup: CDR1 SEHNR, CDR2 FQNEAQ (reference sequence). The CDR3 has 16 residues. Trimming removed 4 bases from V and 3 bases from J, with 16 bases in between. This CDR3 reads CASSSAPVSSYNEQFF. The DNA of the CDR3 is TGTGCCAGCAGCTCAGCCCCGGTCTCTAGCTACAATGAGCAGTTCTTC.

J is TRBJ2-1 and V is TRBV20-1, with D possibly being TRBD2 (6 bases). V dropped 4 bases and J dropped 8 bases, with 12 bases sitting between them. There are 12 residues in the CDR3. Germline V gene sequence: CDR1 DFQATT, CDR2 SNEGSKA (reference sequence). The CDR3 is CSANEGGDEQFF. CDR3 coding DNA: TGCAGTGCTAACGAGGGAGGTGATGAGCAGTTCTTC.

The chain carries TRBV29-1 and TRBJ2-7, with a possible D match to TRBD1 (6 bases). This CDR3 contains 12 residues. Germline CDR1 and CDR2: SQVTM and ANQGSEA. Deletions cut 4 bases from V and 2 bases from J, with 9 bases between. CDR3 protein: CSVVGGPYEQYF. CDR3 in DNA: TGCAGCGTTGTAGGGGGTCCCTACGAGCAGTACTTC.

This clonotype showed up many times. This sequence joins TRBV6-4 and TRBJ1-2; possible D gene TRBD1, 6 bases. The ends were cut back, 0 bases at V and 7 bases at J, with 18 bases in the middle. This CDR3 is built from 16 residues. Germline lookup yields CDR1 MRHNA and CDR2 SNTAGT. The CDR3 protein is CASSDSSGAGAFGYTF. CDR3 DNA: TGTGCCAGCAGTGACTCGTCAGGGGCGGGGGCGTTTGGCTACACCTTC.

The chain has TRBV5-6 and TRBJ2-7; the match to TRBD1 covers 8 bases. V lost 2 bases, J lost 5 bases, and 9 bases stayed unmatched. Germline V gene sequence: CDR1 SGHDT, CDR2 YYEEEE. The CDR3 has 15 amino acids. In DNA, the CDR3 is TGTGCCAGCAGCTTTAAAAGGACAGGGCCCCACGAGCAGTACTTC. Protein: CASSFKRTGPHEQYF.

CDR3 loop: CAGQLLAAPVNEQFF. The CDR3 region has the DNA TGTGCCGGCCAACTTCTAGCGGCCCCTGTCAATGAGCAGTTCTTC. The V call is TRBV2, the J call TRBJ2-1, with 7 bases lining up with TRBD2. V lost 11 bases to trimming and J lost 6 bases; unmatched junction nucleotides: 16. The germline gives CDR1 SNHLY, CDR2 FYNNEI. CDR3 length: 15 residues. The full variable domain, its missing parts supplied by reference TRBV2 and TRBJ2-1, is EPEVTQTPSHQVTQMGQEVILRCVPISNHLYFYWYRQILGQKVEFLVSFYNNEISEKSEIFDDQFSVERPDGSNFTLKIRSTKLEDSAMYFCAGQLLAAPVNEQFFGPGTRLTVL.

This clonotype was picked up many times. V usage is TRBV7-6 and J usage is TRBJ2-1; 8 positions agree with TRBD2. The ends lost 2 bases at V and 8 bases at J; junction bases unmatched: 14. Germline CDR1 and CDR2: SGHVS and FNYEAQ. This CDR3 spans 17 amino acids. The CDR3 spells CASSLIAPSGRFDEQFF. CDR3 sequence (DNA): TGTGCCAGCAGCTTAATCGCTCCAAGCGGGAGATTCGATGAGCAGTTCTTC.

This clonotype came up many times. The chain carries TRBV20-1 and TRBJ2-7; weak D call: TRBD2 (6 bases). V was cut by 3 bases and J by 4 bases, with 7 bases left in between. This CDR3 has 11 amino acids. Germline lookup yields CDR1 DFQATT and CDR2 SNEGSKA (reference sequence). The DNA for the CDR3 is TGCAGTGCTAGTGGGGGGTACGAGCAGTACTTC. Translating gives CSASGGYEQYF.

This clonotype occurred a few times. This chain connects TRBV2 to TRBJ1-1; D remains ambiguous. Trimming took 4 bases from V and 11 from J, leaving 2 bases between them. The CDR3 is made up of 8 amino acids. Germline V gene lookup returns CDR1 SNHLY and CDR2 FYNNEI. The CDR3 bases are TGTGCCAGCAGTGTTGCTTTCTTT. As protein: CASSVAFF.